The entry below gives a single T cell receptor beta chain sequence along with its context. The antigen is unknown. This record comes from a study of a mutant IDH1 vaccine in newly diagnosed glioma. Study as a whole: Patients received vaccination from 4-6 weeks after radiotherapy alone, or with temozolomide cycles. Treated patients were roughly 60% male, approximately 38% female, mean age 40.4 years. Earlier care involved radiotherapy, temozolomide, or both, and the majority received both.

The CDR3 consists of 13 residues. The ends were cut back, 5 bases at V and 3 bases at J, with 8 bases in the middle. Germline CDR1 and CDR2: MNHNY and SVGAGI (reference sequence). The protocol was immunoSEQ multiplex PCR, while the TCRdb copy is restricted to in-frame clones and leaves out a portion. The sample consists of around 56,000 clones, over 70% of them appearing once. The time point is: week 5, during vaccination. What each vaccine dose contained was 300 ug of mutant IDH1 20-mer peptide, accompanied by topical imiquimod. The source material was PBMCs, sampled from a glioma patient whose treatment included an IDH1 peptide vaccine. The rearrangement joins TRBV6-6 to TRBJ1-5; no reliable D call. This TCR came from a man aged 25 to 40 with glioma. This CDR3 is CASSAQYNQPQHF. For the CDR3, the DNA is TGTGCCAGCAGTGCCCAGTACAATCAGCCCCAGCATTTT.